This T cell receptor (beta chain) was identified during a study of cytomegalovirus exposure and HLA in healthy donors. This CDR3 is built from 11 residues. Trimming took 4 bases from V and 10 from J, leaving 13 bases between them. From germline, CDR1 is SQVTM and CDR2 ANQGSEA. Primers: 60 Vbeta forward and 13 Jbeta reverse. Sequencing was performed with immunoSEQ multiplex PCR; in TCRdb, only in-frame clones are kept and a portion is missing. The repertoire holds 160,000 or so clones, roughly 80% seen once, with roughly 1.4% in the top ten. The rearrangement uses TRBV29-1 and TRBJ1-1, with D perhaps TRBD1 (5 bases). The sample consisted of PBMCs. This receptor was obtained from a man aged 50-60 years in good health and CMV-seropositive. Here the CDR3 reads CSVGGGRTAFF. The CDR3 coding sequence is TGCAGCGTTGGTGGGGGGAGGACAGCTTTCTTT.